This TCR beta chain was sequenced in a study of cytomegalovirus exposure and HLA in healthy donors. The PCR employed 60 Vbeta primers together with 13 Jbeta primers. Data came from immunoSEQ multiplex PCR; TCRdb stores just in-frame clones and leaves some out. Here the sample spans some 130,000 clones, around 83% being singletons. Germline CDR1 and CDR2: ENHRY and SYGVKD. The CDR3 covers 15 residues. The V gene lost 3 bases and the J gene lost 6 bases, with 15 bases spanning the gap. The chain has TRBV10-3 and TRBJ2-1, with D possibly TRBD2 on 6 matching bases. The receptor was derived from a man in his fifties in good health and CMV-seronegative. The material sequenced was PBMCs. CDR3 in amino acids: CAISEVTSIGNEQFF. Here the CDR3 DNA reads TGTGCCATCAGTGAAGTTACTAGCATAGGCAATGAGCAGTTCTTC.